One and the same sample provided the 17 T cell receptor beta chains below, sequenced in a study of cytomegalovirus exposure and HLA in healthy donors. Primers included in the PCR were 60 Vbeta and 13 Jbeta primers. The data were produced by immunoSEQ multiplex PCR, yet TCRdb's version contains in-frame clones alone and is incomplete. The table has roughly 120,000 clones, roughly 80% seen once. The sample taken for sequencing was PBMCs. All receptors derive from a male donor in good health and CMV-seronegative.

This clone was observed once. This sequence joins TRBV5-1 and TRBJ2-3, with D perhaps TRBD2 (5 bases). There are 17 residues in the CDR3. V was pared by 0 bases and J by 0 bases, with 14 bases between. Per the germline V gene, CDR1 is SGHRS and CDR2 is YFSETQ. CDR3 amino acids: CASSLARTGTSTDTQYF. Here the CDR3 DNA reads TGCGCCAGCAGCTTGGCCAGGACGGGAACTAGCACAGATACGCAGTATTTT.

This chain joins TRBV21-1 and TRBJ1-1; the D call TRBD1 from the table was never checked on the DNA. TRBV21-1 is flagged as a pseudogene. CDR3 length: 12 residues. Here the CDR3 reads CASSRGLEEAFF. CDR3 bases: TGTGCCAGCAGCAGGGGGCTAGAGGAAGCTTTCTTT.

The V gene is TRBV11-2, the J gene TRBJ1-4; a weak D match, TRBD1 (6 bases). The CDR3 totals 13 residues. CDR1 is SGHAT, CDR2 FQNNGV, per germline. The germline V and J ends were trimmed by 5 bases and 7 bases, with 11 bases remaining between them. The CDR3 DNA reads as TGTGCCAGCAGCGTAGGACAGACTGAAAAACTGTTTTTT. Residues: CASSVGQTEKLFF.

This clone is classed as medium-sized. V usage is TRBV11-2 and J usage is TRBJ2-7; no firm D call. The CDR3 loop spans 15 amino acids. CDR1 and CDR2 from the germline V gene are SGHAT and FQNNGV. V was pared by 1 base and J by 5 bases, with 15 bases between. CDR3 sequence (DNA): TGTGCCAGCAGCTTAGGTGTAGCAGACGTGAACGAGCAGTACTTC. This gives the protein CASSLGVADVNEQYF.

This rearrangement joins TRBV27 to TRBJ2-7, with D perhaps TRBD2 (6 bases). The CDR3 is 16 residues long. V shed 2 bases and J shed 3 bases, with 17 bases lying between them. CDR1 is MNHEY, CDR2 SMNVEV, per germline (reference sequence). CDR3 DNA: TGTGCCAGCAGTTTAAGTGGGGGGTCCCCCATCTACGAGCAGTACTTC. This codes for CASSLSGGSPIYEQYF.

The CDR3 nucleotides are TGTGCCAGCAGTGAATCCCCAGCGGGTGGCTACACCTTC. Its translation is CASSESPAGGYTF. The V call is TRBV6-5, the J call TRBJ1-2; D unclear. CDR3 size: 13 residues. Looked up from germline, CDR1 is MNHEY and CDR2 is SVGAGI. Deletions cut 5 bases from V and 7 bases from J, with 14 bases between.

The V and J genes are TRBV5-1 and TRBJ1-4, with D unclear. The CDR3 covers 14 residues. Germline CDR1 is SGHRS and CDR2 is YFSETQ. Trimming left V 2 bases short and J 2 bases short, with 7 bases between. The CDR3 nucleotides read TGCGCCAGCAGCTTCGGGTCGACTAATGAAAAACTGTTTTTT. Translating gives CASSFGSTNEKLFF.

V is TRBV5-4 and J is TRBJ1-1; TRBD1 agrees at 9 bases. Germline lookup yields CDR1 SGHNT and CDR2 YYREEE (reference sequence). The CDR3 totals 15 residues. Unmatched junction bases numbered 9, after V lost 4 bases and J lost 5 bases. The CDR3: CASSLTGGFLTEAFF. The DNA for the CDR3 is TGTGCCAGCAGCCTCACAGGGGGCTTTCTGACTGAAGCTTTCTTT.

The CDR3 loop reads CASSSRQVPANYGYTF. For the CDR3, the DNA is TGCGCCAGCAGCTCAAGACAGGTACCTGCTAACTATGGCTACACCTTC. J is TRBJ1-2 and V is TRBV5-1; maybe TRBD1 (6 bases). This CDR3 contains 16 residues. The V and J ends lost 3 bases and 0 bases respectively, with 15 bases between them. Germline V gene sequence: CDR1 SGHRS, CDR2 YFSETQ.

The V gene is TRBV28, the J gene TRBJ1-1, with D perhaps matching TRBD1 (5 bases). Per the germline V gene, CDR1 is MDHEN and CDR2 is SYDVKM. V was pared by 6 bases and J by 1 base, with 15 bases between. This CDR3 spans 15 amino acids. CDR3 amino acids: CASSPGTFWNTEAFF. For the CDR3, the DNA is TGTGCCAGCAGCCCAGGGACTTTTTGGAACACTGAAGCTTTCTTT.

This chain links TRBV14 with TRBJ2-4; 8 bases agree with TRBD2. With V trimmed by 5 bases and J by 6 bases, 9 bases remained unmatched. Germline loops: CDR1 SGHDN, CDR2 FVKESK. This CDR3 region has 15 residues. The DNA for the CDR3 is TGTGCCAGCAGCTCGGGAGGGCTACTCCCAAACATTCAGTACTTC. Its translation is CASSSGGLLPNIQYF. Supplemented by reference TRBV14 and TRBJ2-4, the full variable domain reads EAGVTQFPSHSVIEKGQTVTLRCDPISGHDNLYWYRRVMGKEIKFLLHFVKESKQDESGMPNNRFLAERTGGTYSTLKVQPAELEDSGVYFCASSSGGLLPNIQYFGAGTRLSVL.

This clone was detected only a few times. The chain employs TRBV11-2 and TRBJ1-6; no firm D call. The ends were cut back, 1 base at V and 11 bases at J, with 12 bases in the middle. The germline gives CDR1 SGHAT, CDR2 FQNNGV. This CDR3 contains 14 residues. The CDR3 is CASSLGFGSAPLHF. In DNA, the CDR3 is TGTGCCAGCAGCTTAGGGTTCGGGTCTGCACCCCTCCACTTT.

CDR3 loop: CASSIVATVQETQYF. In nucleotides, the CDR3 is TGTGCCAGTAGTATCGTCGCGACAGTGCAAGAGACCCAGTACTTC. The J gene is TRBJ2-5, the V gene TRBV19; a weak D match, TRBD1 (5 bases). V lost 3 bases, J lost 2 bases, and 13 bases lay in between. The CDR3 totals 15 residues. The germline V gene encodes CDR1 LNHDA and CDR2 SQIVND (reference sequence).

The V and J genes are TRBV5-4 and TRBJ1-1, with 9 positions matching TRBD1. Germline trimming cut 4 bases from V and 2 bases from J; bases unmatched to any gene: 6. The CDR3 is made up of 15 amino acids. Per the germline V gene, CDR1 is SGHNT and CDR2 is YYREEE (reference sequence). CDR3 coding DNA: TGTGCCAGCAGCAACACAGGGGGCGAAAACACTGAAGCTTTCTTT. Residues: CASSNTGGENTEAFF. Full variable domain (rest looked up from reference TRBV5-4 and TRBJ1-1): ETGVTQSPTHLIKTRGQQVTLRCSSQSGHNTVSWYQQALGQGPQFIFQYYREEENGRGNFPPRFSGLQFPNYSSELNVNALELDDSALYLCASSNTGGENTEAFFGQGTRLTVV.

This chain joins TRBV6-5 and TRBJ2-5; 10 bases are shared with TRBD2. The CDR3 sequence is 16 residues long. Trimming removed 0 bases from V and 3 bases from J; junction bases left unmatched: 4. Germline V gives CDR1 MNHEY, CDR2 SVGAGI. This chain's CDR3 is CASSYSSLAGEETQYF. CDR3 in DNA: TGTGCCAGCAGTTACTCGAGTCTAGCGGGGGAAGAGACCCAGTACTTC.

This clone appeared a few times. This chain uses TRBV6-4 with TRBJ2-1; TRBD2 is a possible D gene (5 bases). The ends were cut back, 3 bases at V and 8 bases at J, with 14 bases in the middle. The CDR3 runs to 14 residues. Germline V gene lookup returns CDR1 MRHNA and CDR2 SNTAGT. In nucleotides, the CDR3 is TGTGCCAGCAGTGAGGTGCGGGCATGGGATGAGCAGTTCTTC. Protein: CASSEVRAWDEQFF.

V and J are TRBV15 and TRBJ1-1, with a weak D call TRBD1 (5 bases). The CDR3 is 15 residues long. Trimming left V 0 bases short and J 1 base short, with 9 bases between. Germline CDR1 reads LNHNV; CDR2 reads YYDKDF (reference sequence). Written as DNA, the CDR3 is TGTGCCACCAGCAGAGATCAGGGTCGGAACACTGAAGCTTTCTTT. Its protein product is CATSRDQGRNTEAFF.